The 29 T cell receptor beta chains presented below share a single source sample, sequenced in a study of shared T cell receptors in the human thymus. Profiled with immunoSEQ multiplex PCR; TCRdb holds only in-frame clones, not every one. This sample has about 380,000 clones; just under 95% occur once, and the top ten carry around 0.018%. The sequenced material came from thymocytes. Receptor source: a human donor.

This clone was seen just once. This chain joins TRBV28 and TRBJ1-5; 9 nucleotides match TRBD1. Germline V CDR1 and CDR2: MDHEN, SYDVKM. With 5 bases clipped from V and 0 bases from J, the junction kept 8 bases outside the gene matches. The CDR3 is 17 residues long. The DNA for the CDR3 is TGTGCCAGCAGTCTGGGGGGACAGGGAGTTAGCAATCAGCCCCAGCATTTT. Its protein product is CASSLGGQGVSNQPQHF.

The gene calls are TRBV5-4 and TRBJ2-7; 12 nucleotides match TRBD2. The V gene end was trimmed by 1 base and the J gene end by 7 bases; junction bases not matched to a gene: 9. This CDR3 region has 16 residues. CDR1 and CDR2 from the germline V gene are SGHNT and YYREEE (reference sequence). CDR3 sequence reads: CASSLPRLAGVGEQYF. CDR3 in DNA: TGTGCCAGCAGCTTGCCTCGACTAGCGGGAGTGGGAGAGCAGTACTTC. Combining the CDR3 with reference TRBV5-4 and TRBJ2-7 gives the whole variable domain ETGVTQSPTHLIKTRGQQVTLRCSSQSGHNTVSWYQQALGQGPQFIFQYYREEENGRGNFPPRFSGLQFPNYSSELNVNALELDDSALYLCASSLPRLAGVGEQYFGPGTRLTVT.

This chain uses TRBV5-6 with TRBJ2-7; TRBD1 agrees at 8 bases. Germline V lookup: CDR1 SGHDT, CDR2 YYEEEE. The CDR3 has 16 residues. With V trimmed by 0 bases and J by 0 bases, 5 bases remained unmatched. The CDR3 reads CASSLADRGPSYEQYF. The CDR3 DNA sequence: TGTGCCAGCAGCTTGGCCGACAGGGGACCCTCCTACGAGCAGTACTTC. The entire variable domain, with the rest obtained from reference TRBV5-6 and TRBJ2-7, is as follows: DAGVTQSPTHLIKTRGQQVTLRCSPKSGHDTVSWYQQALGQGPQFIFQYYEEEERQRGNFPDRFSGHQFPNYSSELNVNALLLGDSALYLCASSLADRGPSYEQYFGPGTRLTVT.

The CDR3 DNA reads TGTGCCTGGAGGGAATACAGGTTGAACACTGAAGCTTTCTTT. It yields the protein CAWREYRLNTEAFF. This chain links TRBV30 with TRBJ1-1; possibly TRBD1 for D (5 bases). This CDR3 spans 14 amino acids. Germline lookup yields CDR1 GTSNPN and CDR2 SVGIG (reference sequence). V was shortened by 3 bases and J by 0 bases, with 11 bases between the two germline ends.

This clone was seen once. The J gene is TRBJ2-5, the V gene TRBV5-1; 9 bases are shared with TRBD2. Germline V gene sequence: CDR1 SGHRS, CDR2 YFSETQ. The V and J ends lost 7 bases and 2 bases, in that order; junction bases with no gene match: 9. There are 15 residues in the CDR3. The CDR3 DNA sequence: TGCGCCAGCGCCGGGGCTAGCGGGGTACAAGAGACCCAGTACTTC. This translates into CASAGASGVQETQYF.

J is TRBJ2-1 and V is TRBV11-3; D might be TRBD1 (6 bases). The CDR3 is 13 residues long. Between the trimmed V and J ends, which lost 2 bases and 7 bases, there was a span of 9 bases. Germline CDR1 is SGHNT and CDR2 is YENEEA. In DNA, the CDR3 is TGTGCCAGCAGCTTAAAAAGGGGGAATGAGCAGTTCTTC. It is translated as CASSLKRGNEQFF.

Here the CDR3 reads CASSDPEARDTQYF. The DNA of the CDR3 is TGTGCCAGCAGTGACCCCGAAGCGAGAGATACGCAGTATTTT. The chain joins TRBV25-1 to TRBJ2-3; no firm D call. Germline V gives CDR1 MGHDK, CDR2 SYGVNS. This CDR3 spans 14 amino acids. The V end lost 3 bases, the J end lost 5 bases, and 12 bases lay between the germline ends. Full variable domain (rest looked up from reference TRBV25-1 and TRBJ2-3): EADIYQTPRYLVIGTGKKITLECSQTMGHDKMYWYQQDPGMELHLIHYSYGVNSTEKGDLSSESTVSRIRTEHFPLTLESARPSHTSQYLCASSDPEARDTQYFGPGTRLTVL.

This chain uses TRBV11-3 with TRBJ2-7, with D possibly being TRBD1 (6 bases). Per germline, CDR1 SGHNT and CDR2 YENEEA. The length of the CDR3 is 14 residues. V was trimmed by 3 bases and J by 5 bases, leaving 14 bases between them. The CDR3, as DNA: TGTGCCAGCAGCTTCTCGGATGGGGGCCACGAGCAGTACTTC. It yields the protein CASSFSDGGHEQYF.

The chain recombines TRBV27 with TRBJ1-2; D gene uncertain. Germline CDR1 reads MNHEY; CDR2 reads SMNVEV (reference sequence). This CDR3 is built from 14 residues. V lost 6 bases, J lost 0 bases, and 11 bases lay in between. The CDR3 is CASRAPAPNYGYTF. In DNA form, the CDR3 reads TGTGCCAGCAGGGCCCCAGCGCCTAACTATGGCTACACCTTC.

The chain couples TRBV5-6 to TRBJ2-1, with D perhaps given as TRBD1 or TRBD2 (5 bases each). CDR1 and CDR2 (germline): SGHDT, YYEEEE. The CDR3 covers 14 residues. Trimming left V 4 bases short and J 3 bases short, with 11 bases between. CDR3 sequence: CASSNGTVYNEQFF. The CDR3 nucleotides are TGTGCCAGCAGCAACGGGACGGTCTACAATGAGCAGTTCTTC.

This chain joins TRBV19 and TRBJ2-1; TRBD2 is a possible D gene (6 bases). The CDR3 contains 17 residues. Per germline, CDR1 LNHDA and CDR2 SQIVND (reference sequence). V dropped 4 bases and J dropped 2 bases, with 18 bases sitting between them. The CDR3 loop reads CASSTVPRGIPYNEQFF. CDR3 nucleotides: TGTGCCAGTAGTACGGTCCCGCGGGGCATCCCCTACAATGAGCAGTTCTTC.

This clone was recorded only once. The CDR3 DNA is TGTGCCTGGGAACCCGGGACTGCGACGAGCAATCAGCCCCAGCATTTT. It codes for CAWEPGTATSNQPQHF. The rearrangement joins TRBV30 to TRBJ1-5; possible D gene TRBD1, 5 bases. CDR1 and CDR2 from the germline V gene are GTSNPN and SVGIG (reference sequence). Trimming removed 5 bases from V and 1 base from J, with 18 bases in between. The CDR3 has 16 residues.

This chain uses TRBV6-6 with TRBJ2-7; tentative D call: TRBD2 (5 bases). V was trimmed by 5 bases and J by 3 bases, leaving 5 bases between them. The germline V gene has CDR1 MNHNY and CDR2 SVGAGI (reference sequence). This CDR3 spans 11 amino acids. CDR3 loop: CASSRDYEQYF. In DNA form, the CDR3 reads TGTGCCAGCAGTCGGGACTACGAGCAGTACTTC.

This clone appeared a single time. V is TRBV4-3 and J is TRBJ1-2, with TRBD1 matching 10 bases. The trim removed 1 base at V and 3 bases at J, leaving 17 bases unmatched. From germline, CDR1 is LGHNA and CDR2 YSLEER. CDR3 size: 20 residues. Written as DNA, the CDR3 is TGCGCCAGCAGCCAAGGCTTAAAACCGGGACAGGGGAAGAAAGACTATGGCTACACCTTC. It encodes CASSQGLKPGQGKKDYGYTF.

This clone was observed a single time. V is TRBV19 and J is TRBJ1-2, with 8 nucleotides matching TRBD1. V gave up 7 bases and J gave up 4 bases; unmatched junction bases: 8. CDR3 length equals 14 residues. The germline gives CDR1 LNHDA, CDR2 SQIVND (reference sequence). In nucleotides, the CDR3 is TGTGCCAGTAAAGGACAGGGCCCTATCTATGGCTACACCTTC. This gives the protein CASKGQGPIYGYTF.

The rearrangement joins TRBV5-1 to TRBJ2-2, with D possibly TRBD2 on 5 matching bases. CDR1 SGHRS and CDR2 YFSETQ come from the germline V gene. V was pared by 4 bases and J by 3 bases, with 16 bases between. This CDR3 comprises 16 residues. In nucleotides, the CDR3 is TGCGCCAGCAGCCTGAAAAGACTACTCTACACCGGGGAGCTGTTTTTT. Encoded protein: CASSLKRLLYTGELFF.

The chain employs TRBV6-6 and TRBJ1-5; weak D call: TRBD1 (6 bases). The V end lost 2 bases, the J end lost 7 bases, and 18 bases lay between the germline ends. The germline CDR1 and CDR2 sequences are MNHNY and SVGAGI (reference sequence). This CDR3 region has 16 residues. CDR3 in DNA: TGTGCCAGCAGTTACCGAGGGACAAGGAATTTGCAGCCCCAGCATTTT. Its translation: CASSYRGTRNLQPQHF.

The V and J genes are TRBV27 and TRBJ2-2, with D perhaps TRBD2 (5 bases). This CDR3 contains 16 residues. CDR1 MNHEY and CDR2 SMNVEV come from the germline V gene (reference sequence). V was trimmed by 5 bases and J by 7 bases, leaving 20 bases between them. The CDR3 loop reads CASSRRVPNGVGELFF. The CDR3, as DNA: TGTGCCAGCAGTCGCCGGGTTCCTAACGGGGTCGGGGAGCTGTTTTTT.

The rearrangement joins TRBV27 to TRBJ2-2; D perhaps matches TRBD2 (6 bases). This CDR3 region has 14 residues. V was clipped by 6 bases and J by 1 base, with 9 bases between them. Germline assignment: CDR1 MNHEY and CDR2 SMNVEV (reference sequence). The CDR3 reads CASRTRQNTGELFF. For the CDR3, the DNA is TGTGCCAGCAGGACTAGACAGAACACCGGGGAGCTGTTTTTT.

V usage is TRBV28 and J usage is TRBJ2-1; 9 bases agree with TRBD1. Trimming at V came to 10 bases and at J to 8 bases, leaving 9 bases not matched to a gene. CDR3 length: 13 residues. Germline-derived CDR1 and CDR2 are MDHEN and SYDVKM. CDR3 bases: TGTGCCATTGGGGACAGGGCTATCGATGAGCAGTTCTTC. This codes for CAIGDRAIDEQFF.

The chain combines TRBV9 with TRBJ2-7; TRBD1 is a possible D gene (6 bases). Trimming cost V 4 bases and J 3 bases, with 14 bases left between them. CDR1 SGDLS and CDR2 YYNGEE come from the germline V gene. The CDR3 contains 14 residues. The CDR3 here is CASSPGGQYYEQYF. DNA for the CDR3: TGTGCCAGCAGCCCCGGAGGACAGTACTACGAGCAGTACTTC.

This clone was picked up a small number of times. This chain joins TRBV28 and TRBJ1-4, with TRBD1 matching 7 bases. V lost 6 bases to trimming and J lost 8 bases; unmatched junction nucleotides: 12. The V gene's germline CDR1 is MDHEN and CDR2 SYDVKM. The CDR3 contains 15 residues. The CDR3 loop reads CASRLTGLSREKLFF. The CDR3 DNA reads TGTGCCAGCAGACTGACAGGGCTAAGTCGGGAAAAACTGTTTTTT.

CDR3 residues: CAISGAAANTGELFF. The CDR3 bases are TGTGCCATCAGTGGGGCGGCAGCGAACACCGGGGAGCTGTTTTTT. This rearrangement joins TRBV10-3 to TRBJ2-2; D remains ambiguous. Germline CDR1 and CDR2: ENHRY and SYGVKD. V lost 4 bases, J lost 0 bases, and 9 bases lay in between. This CDR3 contains 15 residues.

The J gene is TRBJ2-2, the V gene TRBV7-2, with 8 bases that match TRBD2. The junction had 10 bases not matched to a gene; V was cut back by 6 bases and J by 4 bases. Germline assignment: CDR1 SGHTA and CDR2 FQGNSA. This CDR3 has 16 amino acids. CDR3 region: CASSPGGGEGTGELFF. CDR3 DNA: TGTGCCAGCAGTCCCGGGGGGGGAGAAGGCACCGGGGAGCTGTTTTTT.

The J gene is TRBJ1-2, the V gene TRBV10-3, with unresolved D. In germline, CDR1 is ENHRY, CDR2 SYGVKD. This CDR3 has 15 residues. Trimming stripped 2 bases from V and 2 bases from J, with 12 bases between. CDR3 in amino acids: CAISETRAPNYGYTF. CDR3 nucleotide sequence: TGTGCCATCAGTGAGACGAGAGCTCCAAACTATGGCTACACCTTC.

The V call is TRBV7-9, the J call TRBJ1-4, with TRBD1 identical over 8 bases. The CDR3 contains 15 residues. Germline CDR1 SEHNR, CDR2 FQNEAQ (reference sequence). With 1 base clipped from V and 8 bases from J, the junction kept 6 bases outside the gene matches. The CDR3 bases are TGTGCCAGCAGCTTAGGGGTCAGGGGGCGCGAAAAACTGTTTTTT. It specifies CASSLGVRGREKLFF. The whole variable domain, filled in from reference TRBV7-9 and TRBJ1-4, reads DTGVSQNPRHKITKRGQNVTFRCDPISEHNRLYWYRQTLGQGPEFLTYFQNEAQLEKSRLLSDRFSAERPKGSFSTLEIQRTEQGDSAMYLCASSLGVRGREKLFFGSGTQLSVL.

The CDR3 is CASSPDRVATNEKLFF. The CDR3, as DNA: TGTGCCAGCTCCCCAGACAGAGTTGCAACTAATGAAAAACTGTTTTTT. The gene calls are TRBV18 and TRBJ1-4; D possibly corresponds to TRBD1 (5 bases). CDR3 length: 16 amino acids. Trimming took 6 bases from V and 0 from J, leaving 14 bases between them. CDR1 and CDR2 (germline): KGHSH, LQKENI. Using reference TRBV18 and TRBJ1-4 for the parts outside the CDR3, the full variable domain is NAGVMQNPRHLVRRRGQEARLRCSPMKGHSHVYWYRQLPEEGLKFMVYLQKENIIDESGMPKERFSAEFPKEGPSILRIQQVVRGDSAAYFCASSPDRVATNEKLFFGSGTQLSVL.

This sequence joins TRBV28 and TRBJ2-2; 8 nucleotides line up with TRBD2. There are 17 residues in the CDR3. V shed 4 bases and J 6 bases; nucleotides not matched to a gene: 13. Germline values: CDR1 MDHEN, CDR2 SYDVKM. This CDR3 is CASSSEERECKAGELFF. The CDR3 DNA follows: TGTGCCAGCAGTTCTGAGGAGCGGGAGTGTAAGGCCGGGGAGCTGTTTTTT.

The chain joins TRBV7-9 to TRBJ1-3; the D is unclear. V shed 7 bases and J shed 0 bases, with 22 bases lying between them. The germline gives CDR1 SEHNR, CDR2 FQNEAQ (reference sequence). The CDR3 is 18 amino acids. The CDR3 loop is CASTFVRTDNPSGNTIYF. CDR3 DNA: TGTGCCAGCACCTTTGTTCGGACCGACAATCCCTCTGGAAACACCATATATTTT.